Below are 10 T cell receptor beta chains sequenced from a single sample in a study of T cell repertoires in cytomegalovirus infection. No antigen has been identified for these receptors. MiXCR, applied by TCRdb to the reads, yields one record per CDR3 protein. The data hold 700,000 to 900,000 distinct CDR3 sequences, with just under 30% observed a single time. Specimen: cultured CD8+ T cells from PBMCs, collected from culture after CMV antigen stimulation. These receptors were obtained from a human donor in good health (CMV status not recorded). Some clones in this sample may be carry-over from other donors' samples.

This clonotype was picked up a small number of times. This rearrangement joins TRBV6-5 to TRBJ2-3, with D tentatively TRBD1 (6 bases). CDR3 length: 11 residues. Germline V gene sequence: CDR1 MNHEY, CDR2 SVGAGI. V shed 7 bases and J shed 8 bases, with 10 bases lying between them. The DNA of the CDR3 is TGTGCCAGCACCCTACAGGGTACGCAGTATTTT. This encodes CASTLQGTQYF.

The rearrangement joins TRBV12-3 or TRBV12-4 to TRBJ2-5, with D perhaps TRBD2 (5 bases). The V gene lost 0 bases and the J gene lost 0 bases, with 11 bases spanning the gap. This CDR3 spans 16 amino acids. DNA of the CDR3: TGTGCCAGCAGTTTAGCGCTTGGGGAGTACCAAGAGACCCAGTACTTC. Its protein is CASSLALGEYQETQYF.

This clonotype was detected only a few times. The chain recombines TRBV12-3 or TRBV12-4 with TRBJ2-5, with D perhaps TRBD1 (7 bases). With 5 bases removed from V and 11 bases from J, the gap between germline ends came to 15 bases. This CDR3 is built from 12 residues. CDR3 bases: TGTGCCAGCAGTCGGGACAGCCTAGCGCAGTACTTC. It is translated as CASSRDSLAQYF.

There are a few counts of this clonotype. This chain joins TRBV7-9 and TRBJ1-2; weak D call: TRBD1 (5 bases). The CDR3 length is 13 residues. The ends were cut back, 8 bases at V and 6 bases at J, with 16 bases in the middle. Germline loops: CDR1 SEHNR, CDR2 FQNEAQ (reference sequence). The CDR3 sequence: CASPVEGTNGYTF. The CDR3 coding sequence is TGTGCCAGCCCTGTCGAGGGGACTAATGGCTACACCTTC.

CDR3 loop: CATFSGELFF. In DNA, the CDR3 is TGTGCCACCTTCTCCGGGGAGCTGTTTTTT. The V call is TRBV11-1, the J call TRBJ2-2; D unclear. The germline CDR1 and CDR2 sequences are SGHAT and FQDESV (reference sequence). This CDR3 has 10 residues. V lost 10 bases and J lost 6, with 6 bases in between. The full variable domain, completed using reference TRBV11-1 and TRBJ2-2, is EAEVAQSPRYKITEKSQAVAFWCDPISGHATLYWYRQILGQGPELLVQFQDESVVDDSQLPKDRFSAERLKGVDSTLKIQPAELGDSAMYLCATFSGELFFGEGSRLTVL.

This clonotype was observed at least ten times. This sequence joins TRBV20-1 and TRBJ2-1; 9 nucleotides line up with TRBD1. This CDR3 comprises 16 residues. V dropped 3 bases and J dropped 1; count of bases not matched to a gene: 7. Germline lookup yields CDR1 DFQATT and CDR2 SNEGSKA (reference sequence). CDR3 DNA: TGCAGTGCTAGGGCCCCCGGGACAGGGTCCTACAATGAGCAGTTCTTC. It encodes CSARAPGTGSYNEQFF.

The chain's CDR3 is CASSSRDYLGDTQYF. The CDR3 nucleotides read TGTGCCAGCAGCTCCCGGGACTACCTAGGGGATACGCAGTATTTT. This chain joins TRBV7-9 and TRBJ2-3, with TRBD2 matching 7 bases. Looked up from germline, CDR1 is SEHNR and CDR2 is FQNEAQ (reference sequence). The V and J ends lost 4 bases and 6 bases, in that order; junction bases with no gene match: 10. The CDR3 length is 15 residues.

This clonotype occurred a few times. A junction boundary mismatches the germline segment, possibly from a read error. The chain couples TRBV2 to TRBJ1-5; 7 bases match TRBD1. The germline gives CDR1 SNHLY, CDR2 FYNNEI. The CDR3 runs to 14 residues. The CDR3 coding sequence is TGTGCCAGCAGGGAAGGACAGGGCAATCAGCCCCAGCATTTT. Translation: CASREGQGNQPQHF.

This clonotype was observed many times. The chain combines TRBV7-6 with TRBJ2-5; 9 nucleotides agree with TRBD2. With V trimmed by 0 bases and J by 4 bases, 6 bases remained unmatched. Germline CDR1 reads SGHVS; CDR2 reads FNYEAQ. CDR3 length: 16 amino acids. CDR3 protein: CASSLAAGGRLETQYF. DNA of the CDR3: TGTGCCAGCAGCTTAGCAGCGGGGGGCCGTCTAGAGACCCAGTACTTC.

In this sample, this clonotype turned up a few times. The chain uses TRBV4-3 and TRBJ1-1, with D unclear. V lost 4 bases and J lost 5, with 11 bases in between. Germline V lookup: CDR1 LGHNA, CDR2 YSLEER. The CDR3 covers 13 residues. Here the CDR3 DNA reads TGCGCCAGCAGCCCCACCGTAACTACTGAAGCTTTCTTT. It translates to CASSPTVTTEAFF.